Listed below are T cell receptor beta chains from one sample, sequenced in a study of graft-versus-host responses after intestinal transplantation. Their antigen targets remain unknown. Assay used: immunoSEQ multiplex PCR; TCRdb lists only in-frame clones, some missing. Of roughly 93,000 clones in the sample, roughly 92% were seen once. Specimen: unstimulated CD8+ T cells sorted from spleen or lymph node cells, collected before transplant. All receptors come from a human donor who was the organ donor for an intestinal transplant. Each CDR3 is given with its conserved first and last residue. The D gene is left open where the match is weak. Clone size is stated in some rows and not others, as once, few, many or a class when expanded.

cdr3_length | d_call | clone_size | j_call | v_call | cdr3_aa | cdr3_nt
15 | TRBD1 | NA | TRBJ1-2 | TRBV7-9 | CASSSSRDRGYGYTF | TGTGCCAGCAGCTCGTCCCGGGACAGGGGCTATGGCTACACCTTC
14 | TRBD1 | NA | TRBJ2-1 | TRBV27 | CASSLSRGINEQFF | TGTGCCAGCAGTTTATCCAGGGGGATCAATGAGCAGTTCTTC
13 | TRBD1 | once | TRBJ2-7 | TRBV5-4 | CASSRDRSYEQYF | TGTGCCAGCAGTAGGGACAGGTCCTACGAGCAGTACTTC
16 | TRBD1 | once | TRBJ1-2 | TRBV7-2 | CASSYTYRGAGYGYTF | TGTGCCAGCAGCTACACCTACAGGGGGGCAGGCTATGGCTACACCTTC
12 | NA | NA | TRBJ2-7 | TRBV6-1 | CASRPTGYEQYF | TGTGCCAGCAGGCCCACCGGCTACGAGCAGTACTTC
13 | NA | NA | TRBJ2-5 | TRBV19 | CASSIQGQETQYF | TGTGCCAGTAGTATACAGGGTCAAGAGACCCAGTACTTC
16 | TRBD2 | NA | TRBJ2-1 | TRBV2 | CASSRTSGGVYNEQFF | TGTGCCAGCAGTCGGACTAGCGGGGGTGTCTACAATGAGCAGTTCTTC
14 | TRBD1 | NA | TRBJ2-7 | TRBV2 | CACTYGTGNYEQYF | TGTGCCTGCACTTACGGGACAGGGAACTACGAGCAGTACTTC
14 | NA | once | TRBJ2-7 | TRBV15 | CATSPDRNSYEQYF | TGTGCCACCAGTCCCGACAGGAACTCCTACGAGCAGTACTTC
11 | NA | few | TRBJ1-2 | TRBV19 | CAGAGSYGYTF | TGTGCCGGGGCGGGAAGCTATGGCTACACCTTC
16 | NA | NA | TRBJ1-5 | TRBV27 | CASSLSAGNSNQPQHF | TGTGCCAGCAGTTTATCGGCAGGGAATAGCAATCAGCCCCAGCATTTT
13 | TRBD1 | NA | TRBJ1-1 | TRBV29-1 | CSVYGTGNTEAFF | TGCAGCGTCTACGGGACAGGGAACACTGAAGCTTTCTTT
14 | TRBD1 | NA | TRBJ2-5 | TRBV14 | CASSPWGQQETQYF | TGTGCCAGCAGCCCATGGGGACAGCAAGAGACCCAGTACTTC
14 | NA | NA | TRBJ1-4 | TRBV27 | CASSFLGGDEKLFF | TGTGCCAGCAGTTTCCTAGGGGGAGATGAAAAACTGTTTTTT
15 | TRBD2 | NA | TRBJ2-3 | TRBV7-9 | CASSLVAGDTDTQYF | TGTGCCAGCAGCTTAGTTGCGGGGGACACAGATACGCAGTATTTT
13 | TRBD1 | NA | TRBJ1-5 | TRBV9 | CASSTGGDQPQHF | TGTGCCAGCAGCACAGGGGGCGATCAGCCCCAGCATTTT
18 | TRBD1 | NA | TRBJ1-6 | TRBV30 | CAWSALRDSSSYNSPLHF | TGTGCCTGGAGTGCGCTAAGGGACAGTAGCTCCTATAATTCACCCCTCCACTTT
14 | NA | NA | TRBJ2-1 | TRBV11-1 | CASSLRSSYNEQFF | TGTGCCAGCAGCTTAAGGAGCTCCTACAATGAGCAGTTCTTC
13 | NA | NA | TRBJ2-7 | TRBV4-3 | CASSQGRSYEQYF | TGCGCCAGCAGCCAAGGGCGGAGCTACGAGCAGTACTTC
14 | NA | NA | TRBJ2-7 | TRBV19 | CASSMAATSYEQYF | TGTGCCAGTAGTATGGCGGCGACCTCCTACGAGCAGTACTTC
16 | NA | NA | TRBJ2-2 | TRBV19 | CASIKTGPWGRGELFF | TGTGCCAGTATAAAGACAGGCCCCTGGGGACGAGGGGAGCTGTTTTTT
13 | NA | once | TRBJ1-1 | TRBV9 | CASSRPGFAQAFF | TGTGCCAGCAGCCGCCCAGGTTTCGCCCAAGCTTTCTTT
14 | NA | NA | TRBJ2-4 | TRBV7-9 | CASSSGLSKNIQYF | TGTGCCAGCAGCTCAGGGCTATCCAAAAACATTCAGTACTTC
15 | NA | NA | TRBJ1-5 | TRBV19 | CASSMGDGSNQPQHF | TGTGCCAGTAGTATGGGCGACGGAAGCAATCAGCCCCAGCATTTT
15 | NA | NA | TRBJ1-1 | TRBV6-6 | CASSYSATRGTEAFF | TGTGCCAGCAGTTATTCGGCCACCCGCGGCACTGAAGCTTTCTTT
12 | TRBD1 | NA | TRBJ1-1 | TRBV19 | CASSRGPTEAFF | TGTGCCAGTAGCAGGGGGCCCACTGAAGCTTTCTTT
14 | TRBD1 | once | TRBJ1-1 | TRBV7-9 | CASSLDRGPTEAFF | TGTGCCAGCAGCTTGGACAGGGGCCCCACTGAAGCTTTCTTT
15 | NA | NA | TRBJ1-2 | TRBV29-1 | CSVLDPLGGAYGYTF | TGCAGCGTTTTGGACCCTCTAGGGGGGGCCTATGGCTACACCTTC
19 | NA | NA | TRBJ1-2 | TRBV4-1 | CASSQAGVGGRTNNYGYTF | TGCGCCAGCAGCCAAGCGGGTGTTGGGGGCCGGACCAATAACTATGGCTACACCTTC
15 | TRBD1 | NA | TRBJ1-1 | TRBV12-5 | CASGFGTGVSTEAFF | TGTGCTAGTGGTTTCGGAACAGGGGTAAGCACTGAAGCTTTCTTT
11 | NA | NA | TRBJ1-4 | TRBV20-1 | CSARRGEKLFF | TGCAGTGCTAGGCGAGGAGAAAAACTGTTTTTT
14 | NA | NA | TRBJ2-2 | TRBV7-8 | CASSRREDTGELFF | TGTGCCAGCAGCCGACGAGAGGACACCGGGGAGCTGTTTTTT
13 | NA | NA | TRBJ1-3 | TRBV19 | CATSGISGNTIYF | TGTGCCACTTCGGGGATCTCTGGAAACACCATATATTTT
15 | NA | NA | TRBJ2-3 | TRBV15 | CATSRKGVGTDTQYF | TGTGCCACCAGCCGAAAGGGGGTAGGGACAGATACGCAGTATTTT
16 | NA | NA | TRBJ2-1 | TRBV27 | CASSFSIGAREYEQFF | TGTGCCAGCAGTTTTTCCATCGGGGCCCGGGAGTATGAGCAGTTCTTC
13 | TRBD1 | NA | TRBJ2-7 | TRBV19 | CASSWTGGNEQYF | TGTGCCAGTAGTTGGACAGGGGGGAACGAGCAGTACTTC
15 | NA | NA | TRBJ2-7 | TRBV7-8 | CASSLQGHSSYEQYF | TGTGCCAGCAGCTTACAGGGGCATAGCTCCTACGAGCAGTACTTC
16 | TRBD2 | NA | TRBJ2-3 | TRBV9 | CASSAYGGSSTDTQYF | TGTGCCAGCAGCGCCTACGGGGGGTCTAGCACAGATACGCAGTATTTT
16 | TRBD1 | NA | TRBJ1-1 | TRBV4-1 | CASSQDRTGANTEAFF | TGCGCCAGCAGCCAAGATCGGACAGGGGCGAACACTGAAGCTTTCTTT
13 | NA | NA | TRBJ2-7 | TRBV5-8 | CASSLNRAYEQYF | TGTGCCAGCAGCTTGAACAGAGCCTACGAGCAGTACTTC
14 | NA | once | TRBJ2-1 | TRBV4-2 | CASSQGVAVDEQFF | TGTGCCAGCAGCCAAGGGGTAGCGGTCGATGAGCAGTTCTTC